The present T cell receptor beta chain was sequenced within a study of blood T cells in healthy people across ages. The use of a sample-barcoded 5' primer and a J-beta primer mix characterized a second PCR of 7 to 11 cycles. One entry per CDR3 protein, called by TCRdb with MiXCR from the 5' RACE reads. The table has around 1,000,000 distinct CDR3 sequences, almost 25% seen once. Concerning this clonotype itself: Its antigen is unidentified.

Points from the study as a whole: TCR beta diversity, measured per million T cells, fell in a roughly linear way with age.

This same sample was also part of a study on T cells of mothers and their children. As that study records: In this cohort, donors were three healthy Caucasian mothers plus their six children. When mothers and children were related, their normalized repertoire overlap, which was always slightly higher, did not differ significantly from that of unrelated pairs.

Sample: blood. This TCR was sampled from a girl aged 2 to 10 in good health.

In DNA form, the CDR3 reads TGTGCCAGCAGCTCTCACAGTGAGAATGAGCAGTTCTTC. Amino acid sequence: CASSSHSENEQFF. The rearrangement joins TRBV9 to TRBJ2-5; D gene unclear. The DNA end is more similar to TRBJ2-1, so the J call may be wrong. The CDR3 loop spans 13 amino acids. Germline assignment: CDR1 SGDLS and CDR2 YYNGEE.